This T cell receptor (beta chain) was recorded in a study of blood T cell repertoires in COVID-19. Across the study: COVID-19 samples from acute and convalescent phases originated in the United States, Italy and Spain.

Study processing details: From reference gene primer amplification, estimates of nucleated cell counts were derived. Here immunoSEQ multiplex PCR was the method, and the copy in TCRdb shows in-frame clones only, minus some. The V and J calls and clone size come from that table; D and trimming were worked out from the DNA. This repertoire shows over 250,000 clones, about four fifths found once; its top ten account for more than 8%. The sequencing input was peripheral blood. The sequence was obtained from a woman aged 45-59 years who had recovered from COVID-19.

CDR3 DNA sequence: TGTGCCAGCAGCCCCAGACTAGCGGGCGTCACAGATACGCAGTATTTT. Its translation: CASSPRLAGVTDTQYF. This rearrangement joins TRBV9 to TRBJ2-3; TRBD2 aligns across 10 bases. This CDR3 comprises 16 residues. The V gene's germline CDR1 is SGDLS and CDR2 YYNGEE. The J segment lost 2 bases and the V segment lost 4 bases, leaving 7 bases of the junction unmatched.